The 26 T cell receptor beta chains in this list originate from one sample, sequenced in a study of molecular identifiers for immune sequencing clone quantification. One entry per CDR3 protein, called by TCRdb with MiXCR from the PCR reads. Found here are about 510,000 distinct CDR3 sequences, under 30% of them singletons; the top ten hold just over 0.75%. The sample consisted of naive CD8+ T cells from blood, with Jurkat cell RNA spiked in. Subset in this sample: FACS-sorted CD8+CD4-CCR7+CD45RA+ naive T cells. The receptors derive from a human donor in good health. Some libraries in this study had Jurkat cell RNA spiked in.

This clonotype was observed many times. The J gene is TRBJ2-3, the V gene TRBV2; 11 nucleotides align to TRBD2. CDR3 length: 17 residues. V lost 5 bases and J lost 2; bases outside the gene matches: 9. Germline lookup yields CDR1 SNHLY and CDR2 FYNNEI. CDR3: CASSSDPGLADTDTQYF. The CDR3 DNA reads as TGTGCCAGCAGTTCAGATCCGGGACTAGCGGACACAGATACGCAGTATTTT.

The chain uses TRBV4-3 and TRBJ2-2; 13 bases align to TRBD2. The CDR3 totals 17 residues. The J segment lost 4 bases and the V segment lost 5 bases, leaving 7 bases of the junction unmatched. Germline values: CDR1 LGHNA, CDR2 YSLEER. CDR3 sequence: CASSVGLAGLGTGELFF. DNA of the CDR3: TGCGCCAGCAGCGTGGGACTAGCGGGATTGGGCACCGGGGAGCTGTTTTTT.

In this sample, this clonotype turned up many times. The CDR3 reads CASSDGGRSYEQYF. The CDR3 DNA sequence: TGTGCCAGCAGTGACGGGGGCCGCTCCTACGAGCAGTACTTC. The V and J genes are TRBV2 and TRBJ2-7; D tentatively fits TRBD1 or TRBD2 (6 bases each). Germline V lookup: CDR1 SNHLY, CDR2 FYNNEI. The CDR3 runs 14 residues. V was cut by 3 bases and J by 0 bases, with 9 bases left in between. The full variable domain, rest sourced from reference TRBV2 and TRBJ2-7, is EPEVTQTPSHQVTQMGQEVILRCVPISNHLYFYWYRQILGQKVEFLVSFYNNEISEKSEIFDDQFSVERPDGSNFTLKIRSTKLEDSAMYFCASSDGGRSYEQYFGPGTRLTVT.

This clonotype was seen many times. CDR3 sequence (DNA): TGTGCCAGTAGTCCCGTGGGACAGACCGAGCAGTACTTC. It is translated as CASSPVGQTEQYF. The chain couples TRBV19 to TRBJ2-7; 7 positions match TRBD1. The CDR3 consists of 13 residues. Germline assignment: CDR1 LNHDA and CDR2 SQIVND (reference sequence). V lost 5 bases to trimming and J lost 6 bases; unmatched junction nucleotides: 7.

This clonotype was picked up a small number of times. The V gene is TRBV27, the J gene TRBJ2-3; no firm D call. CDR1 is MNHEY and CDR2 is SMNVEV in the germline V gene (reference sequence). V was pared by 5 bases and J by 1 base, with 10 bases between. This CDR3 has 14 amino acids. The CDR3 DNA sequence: TGTGCCAGCAGTCAACAACCAGGCACAGATACGCAGTATTTT. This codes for CASSQQPGTDTQYF.

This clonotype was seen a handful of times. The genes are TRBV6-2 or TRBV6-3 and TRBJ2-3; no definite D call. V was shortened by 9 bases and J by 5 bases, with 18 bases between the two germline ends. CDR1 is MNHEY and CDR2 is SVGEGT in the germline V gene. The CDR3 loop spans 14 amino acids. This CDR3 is CASHSSSPRDTQYF. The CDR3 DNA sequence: TGTGCCAGTCATAGCTCCTCCCCACGAGATACGCAGTATTTT.

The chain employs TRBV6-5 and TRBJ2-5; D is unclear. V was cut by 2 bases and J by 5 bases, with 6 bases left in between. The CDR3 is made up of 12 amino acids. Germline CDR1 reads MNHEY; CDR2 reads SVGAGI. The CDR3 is CASSYGLETQYF. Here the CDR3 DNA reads TGTGCCAGCAGTTACGGTTTGGAGACCCAGTACTTC.

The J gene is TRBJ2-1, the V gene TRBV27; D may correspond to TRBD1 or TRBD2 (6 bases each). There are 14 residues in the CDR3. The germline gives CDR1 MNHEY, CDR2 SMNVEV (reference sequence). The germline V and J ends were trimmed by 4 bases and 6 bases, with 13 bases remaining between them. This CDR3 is CASSSPGAINEQFF. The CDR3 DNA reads TGTGCCAGCAGTTCTCCGGGGGCCATCAATGAGCAGTTCTTC.

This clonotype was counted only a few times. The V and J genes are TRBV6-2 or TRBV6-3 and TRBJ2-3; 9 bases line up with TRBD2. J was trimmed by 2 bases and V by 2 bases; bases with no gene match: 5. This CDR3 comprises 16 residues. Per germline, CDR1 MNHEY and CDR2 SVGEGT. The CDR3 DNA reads TGTGCCAGCAGTTACGAGGCGGGAGGGTACACAGATACGCAGTATTTT. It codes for CASSYEAGGYTDTQYF.

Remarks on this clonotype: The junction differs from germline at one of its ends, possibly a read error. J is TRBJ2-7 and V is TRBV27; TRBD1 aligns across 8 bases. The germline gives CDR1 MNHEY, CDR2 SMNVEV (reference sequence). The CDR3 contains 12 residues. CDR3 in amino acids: CASSYPGQGLRF. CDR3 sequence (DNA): TGTGCCAGCAGTTACCCCGGACAGGGACTGAGGTTC.

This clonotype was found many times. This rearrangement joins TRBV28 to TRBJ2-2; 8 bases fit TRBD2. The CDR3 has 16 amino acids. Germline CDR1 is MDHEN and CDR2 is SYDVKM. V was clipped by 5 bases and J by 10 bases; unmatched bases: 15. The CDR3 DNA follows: TGTGCCAGCAGTCCCTACAGCGGGAGTTTCTTTGAGGAGCTGTTTTTT. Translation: CASSPYSGSFFEELFF.

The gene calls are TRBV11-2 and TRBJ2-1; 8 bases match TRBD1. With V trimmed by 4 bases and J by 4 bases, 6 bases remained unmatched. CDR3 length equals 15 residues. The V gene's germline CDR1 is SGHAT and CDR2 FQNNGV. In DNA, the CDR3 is TGTGCCAGCAGCTCACGACAGGGGATATACAATGAGCAGTTCTTC. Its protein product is CASSSRQGIYNEQFF.

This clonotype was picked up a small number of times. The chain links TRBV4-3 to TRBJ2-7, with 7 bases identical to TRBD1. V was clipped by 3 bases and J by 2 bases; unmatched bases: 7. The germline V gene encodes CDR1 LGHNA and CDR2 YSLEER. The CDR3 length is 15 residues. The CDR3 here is CASSQNGQAAYEQYF. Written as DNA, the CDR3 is TGCGCCAGCAGCCAGAACGGACAGGCAGCCTACGAGCAGTACTTC.

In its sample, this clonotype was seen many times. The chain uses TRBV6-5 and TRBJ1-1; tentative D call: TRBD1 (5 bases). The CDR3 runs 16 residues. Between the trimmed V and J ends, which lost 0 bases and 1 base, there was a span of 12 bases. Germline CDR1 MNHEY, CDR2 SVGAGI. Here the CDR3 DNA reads TGTGCCAGCAGTTACTCAGACACCGGACAGAACACTGAAGCTTTCTTT. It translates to CASSYSDTGQNTEAFF.

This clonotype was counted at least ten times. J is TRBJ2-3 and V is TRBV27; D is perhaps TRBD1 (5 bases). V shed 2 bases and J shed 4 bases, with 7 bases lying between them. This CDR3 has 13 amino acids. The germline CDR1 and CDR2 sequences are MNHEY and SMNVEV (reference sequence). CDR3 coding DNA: TGTGCCAGCAGTTTAGGGGCCGCAGATACGCAGTATTTT. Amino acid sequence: CASSLGAADTQYF.

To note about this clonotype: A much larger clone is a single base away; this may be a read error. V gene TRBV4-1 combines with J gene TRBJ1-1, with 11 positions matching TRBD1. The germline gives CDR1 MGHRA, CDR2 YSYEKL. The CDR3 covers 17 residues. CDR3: CAGSQDSGQGAQTEAFF. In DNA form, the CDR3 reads TGCGCCGGCAGCCAAGATAGCGGACAGGGGGCGCAGACTGAAGCTTTCTTT.

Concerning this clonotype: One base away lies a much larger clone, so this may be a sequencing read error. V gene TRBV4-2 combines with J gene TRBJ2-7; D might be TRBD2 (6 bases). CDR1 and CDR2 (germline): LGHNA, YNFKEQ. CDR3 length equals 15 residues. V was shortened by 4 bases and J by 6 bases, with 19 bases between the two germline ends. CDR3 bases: TGTGCCAGCAGCCCACCGACTAGAGGTGAAGTCGAGCAGTACTTC. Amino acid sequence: CASSPPTRGEVEQYF.

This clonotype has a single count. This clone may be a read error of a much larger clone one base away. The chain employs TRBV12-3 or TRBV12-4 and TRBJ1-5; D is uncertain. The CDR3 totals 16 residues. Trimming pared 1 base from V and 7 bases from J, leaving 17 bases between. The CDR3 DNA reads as TGTGCCAGCAGTTTAGGGCCCGGGGTTGGTAGGCAGCCCCAGCATTTT. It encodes CASSLGPGVGRQPQHF.

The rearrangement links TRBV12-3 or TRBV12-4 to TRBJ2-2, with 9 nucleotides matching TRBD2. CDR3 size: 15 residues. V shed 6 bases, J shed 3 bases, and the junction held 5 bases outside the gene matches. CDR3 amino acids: CASRASGAHTGELFF. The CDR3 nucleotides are TGTGCCAGCAGGGCTAGCGGGGCGCACACCGGGGAGCTGTTTTTT.

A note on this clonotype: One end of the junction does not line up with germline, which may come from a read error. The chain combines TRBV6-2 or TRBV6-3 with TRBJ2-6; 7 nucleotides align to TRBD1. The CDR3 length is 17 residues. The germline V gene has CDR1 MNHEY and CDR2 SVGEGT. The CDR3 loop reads CASSYPRQGSEANVLTF. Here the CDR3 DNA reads TGTGCCAGCAGTTACCCCCGACAGGGATCTGAGGCCAACGTCCTGACTTTC.

CDR3 sequence (DNA): TGTGCCACCAGTGATCTCCAACTTAGCGGGAGGGGGACAGATACGCAGTATTTT. Its protein is CATSDLQLSGRGTDTQYF. V gene TRBV24-1 combines with J gene TRBJ2-3; 11 nucleotides line up with TRBD2. The germline gives CDR1 KGHDR, CDR2 SFDVKD. The CDR3 contains 18 residues. The V gene end was trimmed by 3 bases and the J gene end by 3 bases; junction bases not matched to a gene: 10.

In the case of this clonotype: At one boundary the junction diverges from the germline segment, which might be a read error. The CDR3 loop reads CAGSRLGTGYGYTF. The CDR3 DNA reads as TGTGCCGGCAGTCGCCTGGGGACAGGGTATGGCTACACCTTC. This chain joins TRBV12-3 or TRBV12-4 and TRBJ1-2; 9 nucleotides match TRBD1. The CDR3 length is 14 residues.

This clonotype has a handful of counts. The CDR3 loop reads CASSGWTATSDGYTF. The CDR3, as DNA: TGCGCCAGCAGCGGATGGACAGCAACGTCCGATGGCTACACCTTC. The chain carries TRBV4-3 and TRBJ1-2; weak D call: TRBD1 (6 bases). Germline CDR1 LGHNA, CDR2 YSLEER. The CDR3 is 15 amino acids. V was shortened by 5 bases and J by 6 bases, with 19 bases between the two germline ends.

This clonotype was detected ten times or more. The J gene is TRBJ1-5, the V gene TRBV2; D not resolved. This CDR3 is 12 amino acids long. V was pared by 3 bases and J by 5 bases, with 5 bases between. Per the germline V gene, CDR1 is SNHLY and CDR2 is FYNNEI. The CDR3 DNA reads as TGTGCCAGCAGTGACGCCGATCAGCCCCAGCATTTT. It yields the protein CASSDADQPQHF.

The CDR3 spells CASSLGGANEQYF. CDR3 in DNA: TGTGCCAGCAGCTTAGGGGGTGCGAACGAGCAGTACTTC. The chain combines TRBV7-9 with TRBJ2-7; no clear D gene. This CDR3 contains 13 residues. Germline-derived CDR1 and CDR2 are SEHNR and FQNEAQ (reference sequence). The germline V and J ends were trimmed by 1 base and 5 bases, with 9 bases remaining between them.

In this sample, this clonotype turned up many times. Written as DNA, the CDR3 is TGTGCCAGCAGCCGAGACATATCCCATGGCTACACCTTC. Protein sequence: CASSRDISHGYTF. The V call is TRBV3-1, the J call TRBJ1-2; D remains ambiguous. Trimming shortened V by 4 bases and J by 6 bases, and 12 bases separated the two germline ends. The CDR3 contains 13 residues. Germline values: CDR1 LGHDT, CDR2 YNNKEL (reference sequence). The variable domain in full, completed from reference TRBV3-1 and TRBJ1-2, reads DTAVSQTPKYLVTQMGNDKSIKCEQNLGHDTMYWYKQDSKKFLKIMFSYNNKELIINETVPNRFSPKSPDKAHLNLHINSLELGDSAVYFCASSRDISHGYTFGSGTRLTVV.